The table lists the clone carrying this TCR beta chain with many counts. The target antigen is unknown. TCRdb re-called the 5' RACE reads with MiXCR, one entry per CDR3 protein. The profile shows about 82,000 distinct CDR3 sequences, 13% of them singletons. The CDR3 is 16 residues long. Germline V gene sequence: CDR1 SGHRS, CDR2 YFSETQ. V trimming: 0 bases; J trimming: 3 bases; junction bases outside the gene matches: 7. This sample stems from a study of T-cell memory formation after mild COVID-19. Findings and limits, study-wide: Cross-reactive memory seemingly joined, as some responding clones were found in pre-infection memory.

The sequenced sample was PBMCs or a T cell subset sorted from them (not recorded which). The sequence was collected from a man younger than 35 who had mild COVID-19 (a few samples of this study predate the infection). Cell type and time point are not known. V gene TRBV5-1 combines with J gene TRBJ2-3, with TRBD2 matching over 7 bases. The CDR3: CASSLVAGEGTDTQYF. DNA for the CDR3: TGCGCCAGCAGCTTGGTCGCCGGGGAGGGTACAGATACGCAGTATTTT.